This is a list of T cell receptor beta chains from one sample in a study of T cells after yellow fever vaccination. TCRdb re-analysed the 5' RACE reads in MiXCR, keeping a single row per CDR3 protein. The repertoire has 400,000 to 450,000 distinct CDR3 sequences, about 19% of them found once; the top ten carry about 18%. The specimen comprised PBMCs, sampled before the yellow fever booster vaccination. The receptors here all came from a man between 18 and 29 years old who received the YFV17D yellow fever vaccine. The CDR3 runs from the conserved cysteine through the conserved F or W. The D gene is left open where the match is weak. A row's size may be missing; if present it is once, few, many or a size class.

CDR3 length	V gene	J gene	D gene	clone size	CDR3 DNA	CDR3 protein
13	TRBV20-1	TRBJ2-3	-	few	TGCAGTGTCAGCCTGCGGACAAAAGATACGCAGTATTTT	CSVSLRTKDTQYF
14	TRBV7-3	TRBJ1-5	TRBD1	few	TGTGCCAGCAGCCAGGGGGGGGAAGGACAGCCCCAGCATTTT	CASSQGGEGQPQHF
14	TRBV12-3/TRBV12-4	TRBJ2-2	-	many	TGTGCCAGCAGGCCATGGTGGGACACCGGGGAGCTGTTTTTT	CASRPWWDTGELFF
14	TRBV20-1	TRBJ2-7	TRBD2	-	TGCAGTGCTAGAGGAGCGGGGGGGTCCTACGAGCAGTACTTC	CSARGAGGSYEQYF
16	TRBV7-9	TRBJ1-6	-	few	TGTGCCAGCAGCTTAAGGCAGGGGCTTTCCAATTCACCCCTCCACTTT	CASSLRQGLSNSPLHF
17	TRBV4-3	TRBJ2-1	-	few	TGCGCCAGCAGCCAAGAATGGGGGGCTAGTTCCTACAATGAGCAGTTCTTC	CASSQEWGASSYNEQFF
15	TRBV4-3	TRBJ2-3	-	-	TGCGCCAGCAGCCAAGTTCCGGTCGGGGCAGATACGCAGTATTTT	CASSQVPVGADTQYF
13	TRBV4-2	TRBJ1-2	-	few	TGTGCCAGCAGCCCAGGGACTACCTCAGGCTACACCTTC	CASSPGTTSGYTF
18	TRBV19	TRBJ1-5	-	-	TGTGCCAGTAGTATACCCAAGGGAGGGGCCAGGATCAATCAGCCCCAGCATTTT	CASSIPKGGARINQPQHF
16	TRBV4-3	TRBJ1-2	TRBD1	-	TGCGCCAGCAGCCAAGATGGGATCCCAGGGGGCGGTGGCTACACCTTC	CASSQDGIPGGGGYTF
17	TRBV11-2	TRBJ2-2	-	few	TGTGCCAGCAGCAACGAAGGGACGGCCTCGAACACCGGGGAGCTGTTTTTT	CASSNEGTASNTGELFF
10	TRBV2	TRBJ2-1	-	-	TGTGCCAGCAGAGGGTTTGAGCAGTTCTTC	CASRGFEQFF
16	TRBV9	TRBJ1-3	-	-	TGTGCCAGCAGCGCAGAGGGGAGGGCAGCCGGGGACACCATATATTTT	CASSAEGRAAGDTIYF
16	TRBV5-1	TRBJ2-6	-	many	TGCGCCAGCAGCCCTGAAGGCAGCTCTGGGGCCAACGTCCTGACTTTC	CASSPEGSSGANVLTF
13	TRBV6-5	TRBJ2-7	TRBD1	-	TGTGCCAGCGCTGTGGACAGGGGAAACGAGCAGTACTTC	CASAVDRGNEQYF
15	TRBV6-5	TRBJ2-1	TRBD1	few	TGTGCCAGCAGTTTATGGGACAGGCCATACAATGAGCAGTTCTTC	CASSLWDRPYNEQFF
14	TRBV5-1	TRBJ2-5	-	-	TGCGCCAGCACCCTGGGGGGTCGTCAAGAGACCCAGTACTTC	CASTLGGRQETQYF
14	TRBV5-1	TRBJ2-3	-	-	TGCGCCAGCAGCTTTAGTCGGAGCACAGATACGCAGTATTTT	CASSFSRSTDTQYF
15	TRBV7-6	TRBJ2-3	-	few	TGTGCCAGCAGCCGGGAACCGGAGAGGTCAGATACGCAGTATTTT	CASSREPERSDTQYF
17	TRBV7-9	TRBJ1-4	TRBD1	few	TGTGCCAGCAGCTTAGGATTTTTGGGACAGGGAAATGAAAAACTGTTTTTT	CASSLGFLGQGNEKLFF
17	TRBV28	TRBJ2-5	TRBD2	-	TGTGCCAGCTTCGGACTAGCGGGGGGGCCTTCCCAAGAGACCCAGTACTTC	CASFGLAGGPSQETQYF
13	TRBV6-2/TRBV6-3	TRBJ1-4	-	-	TGTGCCAGCACGCGCGCCCTCGGTGAAAAACTGTTTTTT	CASTRALGEKLFF
14	TRBV29-1	TRBJ2-1	TRBD1	few	TGCAGCGTTGAGGGGACAGGGGCTAGCAATGAGCAGTTCTTC	CSVEGTGASNEQFF
17	TRBV4-1	TRBJ2-5	TRBD2	many	TGCGCCAGCAGCAAAAGACTAGCGGGGAATTTTCAAGAGACCCAGTACTTC	CASSKRLAGNFQETQYF
15	TRBV5-1	TRBJ1-2	TRBD1	-	TGCGCCAGCAGCCGCACGGGACAGCCAAACTATGGCTACACCTTC	CASSRTGQPNYGYTF
11	TRBV20-1	TRBJ1-2	-	few	TGCAGTGCTAGAGCCGGTCCGGGCTACACCTTC	CSARAGPGYTF
14	TRBV6-1	TRBJ1-2	-	-	TGTGCCAGCAGTGGCTTGGGGCTTGACTATGGCTACACCTTC	CASSGLGLDYGYTF
15	TRBV7-8	TRBJ1-1	-	-	TGTGCCAGCAGCTTAGGCTTACTGACCGGCGCCACAACTTTCTTT	CASSLGLLTGATTFF
15	TRBV5-1	TRBJ1-1	TRBD1	few	TGCGCCAGCAGCTTTATAGGGACAGAGAACACTGAAGCTTTCTTT	CASSFIGTENTEAFF
12	TRBV19	TRBJ1-2	-	-	TGTGCCAGTAGTACGATAAACTATGGCTACACCTTC	CASSTINYGYTF
13	TRBV5-1	TRBJ2-3	-	-	TGCGCCAGCAGCAACGGAGGGACAGATACGCAGTATTTT	CASSNGGTDTQYF